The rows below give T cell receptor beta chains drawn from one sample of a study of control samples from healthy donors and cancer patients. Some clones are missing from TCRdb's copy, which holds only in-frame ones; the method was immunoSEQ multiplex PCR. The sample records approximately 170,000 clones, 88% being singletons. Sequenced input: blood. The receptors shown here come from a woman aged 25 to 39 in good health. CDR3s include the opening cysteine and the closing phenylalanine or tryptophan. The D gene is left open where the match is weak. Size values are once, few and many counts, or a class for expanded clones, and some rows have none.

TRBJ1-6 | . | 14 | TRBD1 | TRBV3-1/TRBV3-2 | CASSRTGGGSPLHF | TGTGCCAGCAGCCGGACCGGAGGGGGCTCACCCCTCCACTTT
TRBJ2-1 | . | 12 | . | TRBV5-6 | CASSLDWREQFF | TGTGCCAGCAGCTTGGACTGGCGAGAGCAGTTCTTC
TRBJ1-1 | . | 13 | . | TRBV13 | CASSRTKDTEAFF | TGTGCCAGCAGCCGTACTAAGGACACTGAAGCTTTCTTT
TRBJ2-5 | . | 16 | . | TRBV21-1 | CASSTRTGEYQETQYF | TGTGCCAGCAGCACTCGGACAGGGGAGTACCAAGAGACCCAGTACTTC
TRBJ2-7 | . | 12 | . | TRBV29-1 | CSVRDSLYEQYF | TGCAGCGTTAGGGACTCCCTCTACGAGCAGTACTTC
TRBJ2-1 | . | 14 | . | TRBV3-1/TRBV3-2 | CASSRRGGASEQFF | TGTGCCAGCAGCCGGCGAGGCGGGGCTAGTGAGCAGTTCTTC
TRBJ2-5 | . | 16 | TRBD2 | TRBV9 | CASSVVPAGAGETQYF | TGTGCCAGCAGCGTAGTCCCAGCGGGGGCGGGGGAGACCCAGTACTTC
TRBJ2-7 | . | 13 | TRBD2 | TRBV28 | CASRDWTSYEQYF | TGTGCCAGCAGGGACTGGACTAGCTACGAGCAGTACTTC
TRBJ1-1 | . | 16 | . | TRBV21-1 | CASSKDYLYVNTEAFF | TGTGCCAGCAGCAAAGATTACCTGTATGTGAACACTGAAGCTTTCTTT
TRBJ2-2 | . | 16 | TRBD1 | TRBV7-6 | CASSPRTGGNTGELFF | TGTGCCAGCAGCCCCCGGACAGGGGGAAACACCGGGGAGCTGTTTTTT
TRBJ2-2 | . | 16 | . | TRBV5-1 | CASSFGQPGYTGELFF | TGCGCCAGCAGCTTTGGACAGCCCGGTTATACCGGGGAGCTGTTTTTT
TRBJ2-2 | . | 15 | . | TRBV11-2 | CASSLIQGGTGELFF | TGTGCCAGCAGCTTAATCCAGGGAGGAACCGGGGAGCTGTTTTTT
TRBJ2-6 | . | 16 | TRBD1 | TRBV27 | CASSAGTGAGANVLTF | TGTGCCAGCAGTGCTGGGACAGGGGCCGGGGCCAACGTCCTGACTTTC
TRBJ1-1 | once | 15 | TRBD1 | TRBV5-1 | CASSFRTGVTTEAFF | TGCGCCAGCAGCTTCCGGACAGGGGTCACGACTGAAGCTTTCTTT
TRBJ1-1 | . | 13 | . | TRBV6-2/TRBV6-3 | CASSANMNTEAFF | TGTGCCAGCAGTGCCAACATGAACACTGAAGCTTTCTTT
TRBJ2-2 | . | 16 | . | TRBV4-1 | CASSQVRRGNTGELFF | TGCGCCAGCAGCCAAGTCCGGCGGGGGAACACCGGGGAGCTGTTTTTT
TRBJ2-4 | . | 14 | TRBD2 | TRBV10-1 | CASSGAGVENIQYF | TGCGCCAGCAGTGGGGCGGGGGTTGAGAACATTCAGTACTTC
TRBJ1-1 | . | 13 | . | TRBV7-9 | CASSLGGLTEAFF | TGTGCCAGCAGCTTGGGCGGGTTAACTGAAGCTTTCTTT
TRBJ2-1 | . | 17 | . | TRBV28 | CASSLGNPSSSYNEQFF | TGTGCCAGCAGTTTAGGTAACCCTTCCAGCTCCTACAATGAGCAGTTCTTC
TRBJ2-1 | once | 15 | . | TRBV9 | CASSVGGTQLDEQFF | TGTGCCAGCAGCGTGGGGGGGACACAACTCGATGAGCAGTTCTTC
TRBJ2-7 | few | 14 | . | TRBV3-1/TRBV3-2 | CASRPSAYSYEQYF | TGTGCCAGCAGGCCTAGCGCATACTCCTACGAGCAGTACTTC
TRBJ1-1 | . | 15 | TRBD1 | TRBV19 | CASHRGGQGRTEAFF | TGTGCCAGCCACCGTGGCGGACAGGGGCGAACTGAAGCTTTCTTT
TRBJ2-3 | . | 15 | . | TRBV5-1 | CASSLVGISTDTQYF | TGCGCCAGCAGCTTGGTAGGGATCAGCACAGATACGCAGTATTTT
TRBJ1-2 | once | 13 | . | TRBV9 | CASSPITGSGYTF | TGTGCCAGCAGCCCTATTACAGGTTCTGGCTACACCTTC
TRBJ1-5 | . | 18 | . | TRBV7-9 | CASSLVSAGRGKGQPQHF | TGTGCCAGCAGCTTAGTATCGGCGGGCAGGGGTAAGGGTCAGCCCCAGCATTTT
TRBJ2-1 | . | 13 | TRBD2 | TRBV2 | CARSGLAYNEQFF | TGTGCCAGATCGGGACTAGCCTACAATGAGCAGTTCTTC
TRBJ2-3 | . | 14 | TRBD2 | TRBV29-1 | CSVKLAVRTDTQYF | TGCAGCGTGAAACTAGCGGTGCGCACAGATACGCAGTATTTT
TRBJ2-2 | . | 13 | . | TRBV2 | CASSVENTGELFF | TGTGCCAGCAGTGTCGAGAACACCGGGGAGCTGTTTTTT
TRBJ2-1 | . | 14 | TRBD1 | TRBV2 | CASKRDSSYNEQFF | TGTGCCAGCAAGAGGGACAGCTCCTACAATGAGCAGTTCTTC
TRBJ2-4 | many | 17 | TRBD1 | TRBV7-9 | CASSSVTTGDAVFIQYF | TGTGCCAGCAGCTCCGTTACGACAGGGGATGCGGTTTTCATTCAGTACTTC
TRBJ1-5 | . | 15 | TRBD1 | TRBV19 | CASSIPRTGNQPQHF | TGTGCCAGTAGTATACCCCGGACAGGAAATCAGCCCCAGCATTTT
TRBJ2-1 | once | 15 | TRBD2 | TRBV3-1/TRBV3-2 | CASSYRLAGVYEQFF | TGTGCCAGCAGCTATAGACTAGCGGGAGTCTATGAGCAGTTCTTC
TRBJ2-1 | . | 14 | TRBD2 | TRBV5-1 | CASRQLAGEAEQFF | TGCGCCAGCAGGCAACTAGCGGGAGAGGCTGAGCAGTTCTTC
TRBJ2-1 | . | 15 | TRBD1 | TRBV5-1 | CASSQQGSSYNEQFF | TGCGCCAGCAGCCAACAGGGGAGCTCCTACAATGAGCAGTTCTTC
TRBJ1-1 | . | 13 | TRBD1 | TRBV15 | CATSRDIQGVAFF | TGTGCCACCAGCAGAGATATCCAGGGGGTAGCTTTCTTT
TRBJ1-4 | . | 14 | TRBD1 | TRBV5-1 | CASSSTGWEEKLFF | TGCGCCAGCAGCTCGACAGGGTGGGAAGAAAAACTGTTTTTT
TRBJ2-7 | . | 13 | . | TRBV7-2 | CASSPQRGSRQYF | TGTGCCAGCAGCCCCCAACGGGGGTCCAGGCAGTACTTC
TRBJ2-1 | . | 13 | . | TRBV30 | CAQYRGGHNEQFF | TGTGCCCAATACCGCGGGGGCCACAATGAGCAGTTCTTC
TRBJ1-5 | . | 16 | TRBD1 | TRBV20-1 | CSASWQGARGNQPQHF | TGCAGTGCTAGTTGGCAGGGGGCGAGGGGCAATCAGCCCCAGCATTTT
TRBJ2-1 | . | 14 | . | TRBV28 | CASSLFGSYNEQFF | TGTGCCAGCAGTTTATTTGGGTCCTACAATGAGCAGTTCTTC
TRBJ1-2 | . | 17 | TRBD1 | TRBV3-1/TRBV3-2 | CASSPRGGDRYSDGYTF | TGTGCCAGCAGCCCAAGGGGAGGGGACAGGTATTCGGATGGCTACACCTTC
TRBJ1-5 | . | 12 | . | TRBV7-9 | CASSLGGQPQHF | TGTGCCAGCAGCTTAGGGGGTCAGCCCCAGCATTTT